This T cell receptor (beta chain) was obtained from a study of CD8+ T cells in alopecia areata. The length of the CDR3 is 14 residues. Germline V CDR1 and CDR2: WNHNN, SYGVQD (reference sequence). Trimming took 3 bases from V and 6 from J; bases not matched to a gene: 7. Following extraction, RNA underwent reverse transcription to cDNA, which served as the sequencing template. Sequencing used immunoSEQ multiplex PCR; TCRdb keeps in-frame clones, though not all of them. This table has more than 150,000 clones, more than 45% appearing once. Sequenced here: CD8+ T cells sorted from blood, sampled at week 0. The gene calls are TRBV10-1 and TRBJ2-7, with 8 bases that match TRBD1. This TCR came from a human donor with alopecia areata. CDR3 region: CASSDKLDRGEQYF. CDR3 DNA sequence: TGCGCCAGCAGTGACAAACTCGACAGGGGCGAGCAGTACTTC.